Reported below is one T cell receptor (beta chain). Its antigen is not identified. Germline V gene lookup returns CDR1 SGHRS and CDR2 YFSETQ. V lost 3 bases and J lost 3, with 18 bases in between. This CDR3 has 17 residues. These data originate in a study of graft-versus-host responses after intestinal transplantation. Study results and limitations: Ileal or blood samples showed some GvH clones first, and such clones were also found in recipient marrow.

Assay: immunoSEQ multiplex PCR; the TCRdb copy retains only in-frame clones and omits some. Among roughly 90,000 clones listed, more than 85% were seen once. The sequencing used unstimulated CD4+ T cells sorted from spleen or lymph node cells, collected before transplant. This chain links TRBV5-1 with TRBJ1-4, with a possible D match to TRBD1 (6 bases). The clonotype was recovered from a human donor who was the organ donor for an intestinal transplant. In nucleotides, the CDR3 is TGCGCCAGCAGCTGGGGGATTACCGGGACATCTAATGAAAAACTGTTTTTT. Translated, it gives CASSWGITGTSNEKLFF.